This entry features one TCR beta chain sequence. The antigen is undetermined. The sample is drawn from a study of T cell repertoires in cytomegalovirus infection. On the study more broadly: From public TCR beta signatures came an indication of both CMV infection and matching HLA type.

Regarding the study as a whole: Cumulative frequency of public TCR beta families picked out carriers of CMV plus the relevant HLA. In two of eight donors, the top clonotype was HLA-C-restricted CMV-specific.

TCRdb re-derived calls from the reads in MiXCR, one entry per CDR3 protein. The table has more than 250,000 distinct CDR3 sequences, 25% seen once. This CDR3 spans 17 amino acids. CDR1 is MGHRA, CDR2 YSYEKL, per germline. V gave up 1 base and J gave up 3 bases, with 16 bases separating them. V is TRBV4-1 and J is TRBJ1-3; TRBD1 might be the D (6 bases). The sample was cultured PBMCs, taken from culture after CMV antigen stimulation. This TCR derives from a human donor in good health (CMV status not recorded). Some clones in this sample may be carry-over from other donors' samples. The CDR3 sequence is CASSQASTGIRGNTIYF. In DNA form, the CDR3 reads TGCGCCAGCAGCCAAGCCTCAACAGGGATCCGTGGAAACACCATATATTTT.